Only a few counts were recorded for the clone carrying this T cell receptor beta chain. Arm-PCR with iRepertoire HTBI primers amplified the CDR3 regions for these TCR beta libraries. Via MiXCR, TCRdb re-called the multiplex PCR reads, giving one row per CDR3 protein. The sample lists around 460,000 distinct CDR3 sequences; 22% were seen once. V lost 4 bases to trimming and J lost 4 bases, with 11 bases between them. The CDR3 has 15 residues. CDR1 is MDHEN and CDR2 is SYDVKM in the germline V gene. This specimen belongs to a study of regulatory T cells in long-lasting Graves disease. Time point noted: persistent/refractory GD, antithyroid drugs over 5 years with positive TRAb. PBMC-derived RNA was used for the TCR library. An endocrinology department in Xi'an, China, supplied the patients. EDTA tubes received approximately 9.8 milliliters of drawn peripheral blood.

The sample in question was peripheral blood mononuclear cells (PBMCs), obtained when the disease was refractory, from a patient treated with antithyroid drugs. The gene calls are TRBV28 and TRBJ1-6; weak D call: TRBD1 (6 bases). The origin of this receptor is a female donor with Graves disease. CDR3 sequence reads: CASSSGQSYNSPLHF. The CDR3 region has the DNA TGTGCCAGCAGTTCCGGACAGAGTTATAATTCACCCCTCCACTTT.